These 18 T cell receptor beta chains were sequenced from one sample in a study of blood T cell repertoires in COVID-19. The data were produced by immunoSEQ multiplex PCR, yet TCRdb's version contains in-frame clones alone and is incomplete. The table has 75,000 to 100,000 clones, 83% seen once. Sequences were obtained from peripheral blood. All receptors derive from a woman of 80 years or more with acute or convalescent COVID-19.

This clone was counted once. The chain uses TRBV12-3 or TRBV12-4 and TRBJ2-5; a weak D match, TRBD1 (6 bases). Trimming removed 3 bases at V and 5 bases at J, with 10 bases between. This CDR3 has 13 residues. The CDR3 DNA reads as TGTGCCAGCAGTTTCCCAGGGGCGGAGACCCAGTACTTC. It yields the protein CASSFPGAETQYF.

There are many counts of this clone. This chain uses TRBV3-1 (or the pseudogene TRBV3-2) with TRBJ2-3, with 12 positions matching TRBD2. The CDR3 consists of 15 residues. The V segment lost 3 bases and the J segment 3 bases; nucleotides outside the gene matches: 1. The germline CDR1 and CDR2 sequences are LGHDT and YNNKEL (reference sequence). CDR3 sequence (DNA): TGTGCCAGCAGCCAGACTAGCGGGAGAACAGATACGCAGTATTTT. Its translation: CASSQTSGRTDTQYF.

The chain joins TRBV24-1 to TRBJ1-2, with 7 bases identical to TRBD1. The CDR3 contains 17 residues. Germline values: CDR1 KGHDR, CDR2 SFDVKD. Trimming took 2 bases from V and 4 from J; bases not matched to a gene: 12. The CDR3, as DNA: TGTGCCACCAGTGATTCTCGCCGACAGGGTGGCGGCTATGGCTACACCTTC. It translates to CATSDSRRQGGGYGYTF.

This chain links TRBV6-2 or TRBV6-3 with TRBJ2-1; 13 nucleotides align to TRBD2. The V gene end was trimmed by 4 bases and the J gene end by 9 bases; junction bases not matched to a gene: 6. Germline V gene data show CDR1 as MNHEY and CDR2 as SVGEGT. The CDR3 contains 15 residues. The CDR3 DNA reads TGTGCCAGCAGTTTAGGACTAGCGGGAGATGTTGAGCAGTTCTTC. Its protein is CASSLGLAGDVEQFF.

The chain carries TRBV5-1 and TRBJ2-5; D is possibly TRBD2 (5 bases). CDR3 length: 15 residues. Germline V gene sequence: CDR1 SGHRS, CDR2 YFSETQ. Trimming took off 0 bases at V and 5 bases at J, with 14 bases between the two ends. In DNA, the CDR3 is TGCGCCAGCAGCTTGGGTCCTAACTCGGGGGAGACCCAGTACTTC. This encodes CASSLGPNSGETQYF.

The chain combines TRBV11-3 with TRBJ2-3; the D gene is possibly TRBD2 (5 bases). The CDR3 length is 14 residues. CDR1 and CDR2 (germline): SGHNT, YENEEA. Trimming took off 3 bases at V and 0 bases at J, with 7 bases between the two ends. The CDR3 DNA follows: TGTGCCAGCAGCTTCCCTAGCAGCACAGATACGCAGTATTTT. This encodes CASSFPSSTDTQYF.

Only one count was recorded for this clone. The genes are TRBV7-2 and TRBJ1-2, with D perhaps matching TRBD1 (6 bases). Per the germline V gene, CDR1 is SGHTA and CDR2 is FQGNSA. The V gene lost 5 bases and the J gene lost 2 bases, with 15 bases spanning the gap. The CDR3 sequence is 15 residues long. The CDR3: CASSQTGTTNYGYTF. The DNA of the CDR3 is TGTGCCAGCAGCCAAACAGGGACCACCAACTATGGCTACACCTTC.

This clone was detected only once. This CDR3 is CASSKTSGSPADTQYF. CDR3 sequence (DNA): TGTGCCAGCAGTAAGACTAGCGGGAGTCCCGCAGATACGCAGTATTTT. This rearrangement joins TRBV6-2 or TRBV6-3 to TRBJ2-3; 12 nucleotides agree with TRBD2. This CDR3 is 16 amino acids long. The ends lost 5 bases at V and 4 bases at J; junction bases unmatched: 7. Germline V gene lookup returns CDR1 MNHEY and CDR2 SVGEGT.

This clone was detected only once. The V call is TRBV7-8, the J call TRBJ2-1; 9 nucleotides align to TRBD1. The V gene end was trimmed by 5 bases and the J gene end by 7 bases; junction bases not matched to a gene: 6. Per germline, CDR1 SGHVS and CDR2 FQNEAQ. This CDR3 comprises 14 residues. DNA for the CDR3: TGTGCCAGCAGCCCATTCGGGACAGGGAATGAGCAGTTCTTC. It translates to CASSPFGTGNEQFF.

DNA for the CDR3: TGCGCCAGCAGCTTGGTGGGAGGGAGCACAGATACGCAGTATTTT. It is translated as CASSLVGGSTDTQYF. The rearrangement links TRBV5-1 to TRBJ2-3; 7 bases fit TRBD2. The CDR3 is 15 residues long. The ends lost 0 bases at V and 0 bases at J; junction bases unmatched: 1. In germline, CDR1 is SGHRS, CDR2 YFSETQ.

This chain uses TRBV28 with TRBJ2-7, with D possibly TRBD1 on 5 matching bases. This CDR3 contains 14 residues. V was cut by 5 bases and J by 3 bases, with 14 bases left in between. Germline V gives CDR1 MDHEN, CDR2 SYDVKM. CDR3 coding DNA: TGTGCCAGCAGTCTCACTGGGCAGGGCTACGAGCAGTACTTC. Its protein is CASSLTGQGYEQYF.

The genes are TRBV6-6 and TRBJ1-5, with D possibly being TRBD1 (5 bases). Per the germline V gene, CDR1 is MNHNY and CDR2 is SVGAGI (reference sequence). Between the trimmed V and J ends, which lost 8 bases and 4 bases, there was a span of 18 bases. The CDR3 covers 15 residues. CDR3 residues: CASLKRDLGNQPQHF. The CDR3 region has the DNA TGTGCCAGCCTTAAACGGGACTTAGGGAATCAGCCCCAGCATTTT.

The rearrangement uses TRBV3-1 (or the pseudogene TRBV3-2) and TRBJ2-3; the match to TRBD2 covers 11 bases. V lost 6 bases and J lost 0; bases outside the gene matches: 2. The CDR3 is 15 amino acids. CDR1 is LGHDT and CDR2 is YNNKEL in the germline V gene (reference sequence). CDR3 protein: CASSGLAGSTDTQYF. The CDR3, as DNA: TGTGCCAGCAGTGGACTAGCGGGTAGCACAGATACGCAGTATTTT.

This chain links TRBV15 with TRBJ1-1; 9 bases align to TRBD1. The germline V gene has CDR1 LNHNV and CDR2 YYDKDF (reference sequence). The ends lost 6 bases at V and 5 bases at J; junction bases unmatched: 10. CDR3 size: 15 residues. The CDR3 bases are TGTGCCACCAGGGATCGGGACAGGGTGGGGACTGAAGCTTTCTTT. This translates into CATRDRDRVGTEAFF.

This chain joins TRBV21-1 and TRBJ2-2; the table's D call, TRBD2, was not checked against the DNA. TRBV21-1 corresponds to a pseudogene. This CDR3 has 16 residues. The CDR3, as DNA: TGTGCCAGCAGCTGGACTAGCGGAGAAGAGGCCGGGGAGCTGTTTTTT. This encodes CASSWTSGEEAGELFF.

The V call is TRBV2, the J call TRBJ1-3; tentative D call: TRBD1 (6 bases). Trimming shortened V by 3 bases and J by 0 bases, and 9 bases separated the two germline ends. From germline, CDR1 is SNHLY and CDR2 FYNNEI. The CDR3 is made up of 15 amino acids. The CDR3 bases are TGTGCCAGCAGTGACGACAGGAGCTCTGGAAACACCATATATTTT. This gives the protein CASSDDRSSGNTIYF.

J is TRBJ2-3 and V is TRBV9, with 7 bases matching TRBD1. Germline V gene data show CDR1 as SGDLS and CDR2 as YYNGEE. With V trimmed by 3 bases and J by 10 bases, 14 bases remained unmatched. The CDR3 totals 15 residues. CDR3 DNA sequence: TGTGCCAGCAGCGGTGGGAAGGACAGGACGAGAGCGCAGTATTTT. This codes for CASSGGKDRTRAQYF.

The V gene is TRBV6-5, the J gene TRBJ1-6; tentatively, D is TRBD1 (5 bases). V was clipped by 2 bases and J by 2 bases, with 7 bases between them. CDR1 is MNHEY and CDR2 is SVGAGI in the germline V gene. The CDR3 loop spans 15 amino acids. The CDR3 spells CASSYRGAYNSPLHF. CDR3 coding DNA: TGTGCCAGCAGTTACCGGGGGGCCTATAATTCACCCCTCCACTTT.